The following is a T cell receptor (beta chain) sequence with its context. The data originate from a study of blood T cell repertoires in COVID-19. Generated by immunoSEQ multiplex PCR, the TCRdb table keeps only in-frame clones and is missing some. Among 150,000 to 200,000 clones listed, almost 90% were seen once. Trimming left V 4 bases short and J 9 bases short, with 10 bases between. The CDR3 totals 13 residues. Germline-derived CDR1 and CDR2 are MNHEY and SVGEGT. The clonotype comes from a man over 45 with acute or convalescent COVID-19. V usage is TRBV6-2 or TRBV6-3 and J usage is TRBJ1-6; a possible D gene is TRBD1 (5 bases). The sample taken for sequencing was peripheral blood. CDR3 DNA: TGTGCCAGCAGTTTCATCGGGGGTTCACCCCTCCACTTT. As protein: CASSFIGGSPLHF.